The 8 T cell receptor beta chains below were found in one sample sequenced in a study of blood T cell repertoires in COVID-19. Clones were sequenced by immunoSEQ multiplex PCR, and TCRdb holds only the in-frame ones, with some missing. The table records about 180,000 clones, 83% of them present only once. Sequenced sample: peripheral blood. Receptor source: a human donor in a cohort sampled during active COVID-19.

The chain has TRBV7-9 and TRBJ2-7; D is possibly TRBD2 (6 bases). The CDR3 loop spans 14 amino acids. The V gene's germline CDR1 is SEHNR and CDR2 FQNEAQ (reference sequence). The V gene lost 5 bases and the J gene lost 3 bases, with 14 bases spanning the gap. The CDR3 loop is CASSLTGLDYEQYF. In DNA form, the CDR3 reads TGTGCCAGCAGCCTAACGGGACTCGACTACGAGCAGTACTTC.

The chain is built from TRBV4-3 and TRBJ2-5, with TRBD2 as a possible D gene (5 bases). V lost 0 bases and J 1 base, leaving 12 bases between the germline ends. The CDR3 has 16 residues. Germline V gene data show CDR1 as LGHNA and CDR2 as YSLEER. The CDR3 here is CASSQDPLGGQETQYF. As DNA, the CDR3 is TGCGCCAGCAGCCAAGACCCACTAGGAGGCCAAGAGACCCAGTACTTC.

The chain employs TRBV27 and TRBJ1-5, with 7 bases identical to TRBD1. Germline V CDR1 and CDR2: MNHEY, SMNVEV (reference sequence). This CDR3 has 17 amino acids. V dropped 5 bases and J dropped 0; count of bases not matched to a gene: 10. The CDR3 bases are TGTGCCAGCAGTGCCCGGGACAGCCCCTTTAGCAATCAGCCCCAGCATTTT. Residues: CASSARDSPFSNQPQHF.

V usage is TRBV7-9 and J usage is TRBJ2-7, with 9 bases lining up with TRBD1. This CDR3 is built from 17 residues. The J segment lost 4 bases and the V segment lost 2 bases, leaving 12 bases of the junction unmatched. Germline assignment: CDR1 SEHNR and CDR2 FQNEAQ (reference sequence). This CDR3 reads CASSLTTLTTGGYEQYF. The CDR3 coding sequence is TGTGCCAGCAGCTTAACTACCTTGACGACAGGGGGGTACGAGCAGTACTTC.

V usage is TRBV28 and J usage is TRBJ2-7; D is perhaps TRBD2 (5 bases). The length of the CDR3 is 15 residues. Germline V lookup: CDR1 MDHEN, CDR2 SYDVKM. Trimming shortened V by 1 base and J by 4 bases, and 14 bases separated the two germline ends. The CDR3 coding sequence is TGTGCCAGCAGTTTATTATCGGGGAGTGATTACGAGCAGTACTTC. Amino acids: CASSLLSGSDYEQYF.

The genes are TRBV27 and TRBJ2-7; 8 bases align to TRBD1. Germline values: CDR1 MNHEY, CDR2 SMNVEV (reference sequence). There are 13 residues in the CDR3. V was clipped by 5 bases and J by 3 bases; unmatched bases: 3. CDR3 nucleotide sequence: TGTGCCAGCAGTCCCGGACAGGGCTACGAGCAGTACTTC. The encoded protein is CASSPGQGYEQYF.

J is TRBJ2-3 and V is TRBV18; the D is unclear. The CDR3 is made up of 13 amino acids. In germline, CDR1 is KGHSH, CDR2 LQKENI. V was shortened by 4 bases and J by 1 base, with 6 bases between the two germline ends. CDR3 residues: CASSLSGTDTQYF. CDR3 nucleotide sequence: TGTGCCAGCTCACTTTCGGGCACAGATACGCAGTATTTT.

The gene calls are TRBV6-2 or TRBV6-3 and TRBJ1-5, with a possible D match to TRBD1 (5 bases). Trimming removed 2 bases at V and 0 bases at J, with 8 bases between. The CDR3 extends over 15 amino acids. The V gene's germline CDR1 is MNHEY and CDR2 SVGEGT. CDR3 region: CASSYGGYSNQPQHF. The CDR3 nucleotides are TGTGCCAGCAGTTACGGGGGGTATAGCAATCAGCCCCAGCATTTT.